This TCR beta chain is from a study of T cells after yellow fever vaccination. Study in general: Preparation of fractions with low cell numbers was performed using SMART-Seq v4 Ultra Low Input.

The ends were cut back, 6 bases at V and 0 bases at J, with 18 bases in the middle. The germline V gene has CDR1 MDHEN and CDR2 SYDVKM. The CDR3 is 16 amino acids. TCRdb analysed the 5' RACE reads with MiXCR anew, one entry per CDR3 protein. Among fewer than 350,000 distinct CDR3 sequences, 7.5% to 9% were seen once, and the ten largest hold approximately 18%. Only a few counts were recorded for this clonotype. Its cognate antigen is unknown. Study-wide results and limits: FACS-sorted repertoires could contain abundant clonotypes contaminating from the bulk population. A small share of clonotypes appeared in both CD4 and CD8 compartments. Most clones from primary vaccination resurfaced after the booster (about 95% CD4, over 85% CD8).

Here the sequenced sample was PBMCs, taken on the day of the first yellow fever vaccination. The rearrangement joins TRBV28 to TRBJ2-7; either TRBD1 or TRBD2 may fit D (5 bases each). This TCR derives from a man between 18 and 29 years old who received the YFV17D yellow fever vaccine. The CDR3 DNA reads as TGTGCCAGCAGCTCTCCCGGGACCCGGACCTCCTACGAGCAGTACTTC. Translating gives CASSSPGTRTSYEQYF.